This T cell receptor (beta chain) was sequenced during a study of early T cells in non-severe SARS-CoV-2 infection. As for the study in general: The input, bulk RNA from unsorted whole blood, was sequenced, and chains were unpaired.

MiXCR was run by TCRdb on the 5' RACE reads, yielding one entry per CDR3 protein. Of under 85,000 distinct CDR3 sequences listed, 9.5% to 13% are singletons. In germline, CDR1 is MDHEN, CDR2 SYDVKM. Trimming removed 4 bases from V and 4 bases from J; junction bases left unmatched: 12. This CDR3 contains 16 residues. This clonotype was seen only a few times. The clonotype was recovered from an adult who was a healthcare worker with PCR-confirmed SARS-CoV-2 infection or an uninfected control (not recorded which). Sequenced sample: whole blood. The rearrangement uses TRBV28 and TRBJ2-5, with 7 nucleotides matching TRBD1. CDR3 loop: CASSSPGQDFAETQYF. CDR3 coding DNA: TGTGCCAGCAGTTCCCCCGGACAGGACTTTGCAGAGACCCAGTACTTC.